This T cell receptor beta chain is drawn from a study of OX40 agonist ivuxolimab in advanced cancers. Using immunoSEQ multiplex PCR, the repertoire was profiled, and TCRdb retains in-frame clones only, with some absent. The sample records some 40,000 clones, around 90% being singletons. This specimen consisted of CD4+ or CD8+ T cells sorted from blood, obtained in a trial of the OX40 agonist ivuxolimab. The sequence was collected from an adult with an advanced solid tumor such as melanoma, head and neck, liver or kidney cancer.

The CDR3: CASSFGQHYEQYF. The CDR3 nucleotides read TGTGCCAGCAGCTTCGGGCAGCACTACGAGCAGTACTTC. The gene calls are TRBV7-9 and TRBJ2-7; D is uncertain. Trimming shortened V by 3 bases and J by 3 bases, and 9 bases separated the two germline ends. The CDR3 is 13 amino acids. Per the germline V gene, CDR1 is SEHNR and CDR2 is FQNEAQ (reference sequence).